This T cell receptor beta chain was retrieved from a study of blood T cell repertoires in COVID-19. After removal of 3 bases from V and 2 bases from J, the junction contained 4 bases not matched to a gene. CDR3 length: 14 amino acids. CDR1 and CDR2 from the germline V gene are LNHDA and SQIVND (reference sequence). There are many counts of this clone. The repertoire was sequenced with immunoSEQ multiplex PCR; TCRdb's copy has only in-frame clones and lacks some. The table includes more than 90,000 clones, about 83% detected once. This chain links TRBV19 with TRBJ2-7; 7 positions agree with TRBD1. Sequencing was performed on peripheral blood. The receptor comes from a man aged 65 to 85 with acute or convalescent COVID-19. The chain's CDR3 is CASSITTGPYEQYF. CDR3 DNA: TGTGCCAGTAGTATTACGACAGGGCCCTACGAGCAGTACTTC.